Listed below are T cell receptor beta chains from one sample, sequenced in a study of CD8+CD57+ T cells in acquired aplastic anemia. TCRdb reanalysed the reads using MiXCR and keeps one entry per CDR3 protein. The table lists about 190,000 distinct CDR3 sequences, roughly half of them singletons, with about 15% in the top ten. Sequenced sample: sorted CD4+, CD8+, or CD8+CD57+ T cells (not recorded which) from PBMCs. The source is a human donor in good health, serving as a control. The conserved cysteine and the conserved F or W are not part of the CDR3 here. Each record gives: J gene, V gene, clone size, CDR3 protein. Size is stated for part of the rows, as once, few or many counts, or as a class when the clone is expanded.

j_gene: TRBJ2-3; v_gene: TRBV24-1; abundance: few; CDR3aa: ATSDGLVADTQY
j_gene: TRBJ1-5; v_gene: TRBV25-1; abundance: .; CDR3aa: ATRTGGYQPQH
j_gene: TRBJ1-1; v_gene: TRBV5-4; abundance: .; CDR3aa: ASTRGGDGPEAF
j_gene: TRBJ1-4; v_gene: TRBV2; abundance: .; CDR3aa: ASSGRQGGDATNEKLF
j_gene: TRBJ2-7; v_gene: TRBV10-3; abundance: .; CDR3aa: AISESGTGGEDEQY
j_gene: TRBJ2-7; v_gene: TRBV6-1; abundance: .; CDR3aa: ASSETLALYEQY
j_gene: TRBJ2-5; v_gene: TRBV24-1; abundance: many; CDR3aa: ATSGPASGTQY
j_gene: TRBJ2-7; v_gene: TRBV28; abundance: many; CDR3aa: ASSFKTDQY
j_gene: TRBJ1-6; v_gene: TRBV7-2; abundance: .; CDR3aa: ASSLRSGTDNSPLH
j_gene: TRBJ2-7; v_gene: TRBV7-2; abundance: few; CDR3aa: ACSLGHYERY
j_gene: TRBJ2-1; v_gene: TRBV24-1; abundance: once; CDR3aa: ATGRPGLAGGRQF
j_gene: TRBJ2-3; v_gene: TRBV9; abundance: .; CDR3aa: ASSVRPATDTQY
j_gene: TRBJ2-7; v_gene: TRBV7-9; abundance: .; CDR3aa: ASSLVAGGNEQY
j_gene: TRBJ2-3; v_gene: TRBV7-2; abundance: many; CDR3aa: ASSSGLYTDTQY
j_gene: TRBJ2-5; v_gene: TRBV12-3/TRBV12-4; abundance: .; CDR3aa: ASSLRTGKETQY
j_gene: TRBJ1-2; v_gene: TRBV10-3; abundance: .; CDR3aa: AISGTEGYGYT
j_gene: TRBJ2-1; v_gene: TRBV7-8; abundance: .; CDR3aa: ASSVLGGAVSYNEQF
j_gene: TRBJ2-7; v_gene: TRBV5-1; abundance: many; CDR3aa: ASSVRGPPNLEQY
j_gene: TRBJ1-3; v_gene: TRBV19; abundance: many; CDR3aa: ASHPPTAGLRNTIY
j_gene: TRBJ2-3; v_gene: TRBV9; abundance: .; CDR3aa: ASSVDGPGDTQY
j_gene: TRBJ1-5; v_gene: TRBV19; abundance: many; CDR3aa: ASSRGLSNQPQH
j_gene: TRBJ1-2; v_gene: TRBV2; abundance: .; CDR3aa: ASSLRSLRDSYGYT
j_gene: TRBJ1-4; v_gene: TRBV2; abundance: many; CDR3aa: ASKGQTTNEKLF
j_gene: TRBJ2-7; v_gene: TRBV7-2; abundance: few; CDR3aa: ASSPMAGSYEQY
j_gene: TRBJ1-4; v_gene: TRBV5-1; abundance: many; CDR3aa: ASSFTGSPNEKLF
j_gene: TRBJ2-3; v_gene: TRBV20-1; abundance: once; CDR3aa: SARKSSGITDTQY
j_gene: TRBJ2-7; v_gene: TRBV7-3; abundance: once; CDR3aa: ASSLRRGRSPYEQY
j_gene: TRBJ2-7; v_gene: TRBV4-3; abundance: .; CDR3aa: ASSQDQGVYEQY
j_gene: TRBJ1-2; v_gene: TRBV27; abundance: many; CDR3aa: ASSRDSPYGYT
j_gene: TRBJ1-5; v_gene: TRBV6-2/TRBV6-3; abundance: .; CDR3aa: ASSPIRDRVGQPQH
j_gene: TRBJ1-6; v_gene: TRBV24-1; abundance: .; CDR3aa: ATSTRTGVNSPLH
j_gene: TRBJ2-6; v_gene: TRBV9; abundance: .; CDR3aa: ASSVEGAGANVLT
j_gene: TRBJ2-5; v_gene: TRBV20-1; abundance: .; CDR3aa: SASSSPGETQY
j_gene: TRBJ1-2; v_gene: TRBV2; abundance: .; CDR3aa: ASSESGQGLGYT
j_gene: TRBJ2-3; v_gene: TRBV25-1; abundance: few; CDR3aa: ASSEPRGGATQY
j_gene: TRBJ1-5; v_gene: TRBV6-2/TRBV6-3; abundance: many; CDR3aa: ASSLGAKVYGNQPQH
j_gene: TRBJ2-3; v_gene: TRBV7-9; abundance: .; CDR3aa: ASSSGGADTQY
j_gene: TRBJ1-4; v_gene: TRBV29-1; abundance: many; CDR3aa: SVQRTDEKLF
j_gene: TRBJ1-1; v_gene: TRBV2; abundance: .; CDR3aa: ASSDRSGAF
j_gene: TRBJ1-1; v_gene: TRBV7-9; abundance: many; CDR3aa: ASGRGTGGGGTEAF
j_gene: TRBJ1-6; v_gene: TRBV30; abundance: .; CDR3aa: AWRPGNRAPLH
j_gene: TRBJ1-3; v_gene: TRBV12-3/TRBV12-4; abundance: once; CDR3aa: ASSRSTGNTIY
j_gene: TRBJ1-1; v_gene: TRBV19; abundance: few; CDR3aa: ASSLRDTEAF
j_gene: TRBJ1-5; v_gene: TRBV7-3; abundance: once; CDR3aa: ATSAGGANQPQH
j_gene: TRBJ2-7; v_gene: TRBV5-6; abundance: many; CDR3aa: ASSRQGADEQY
j_gene: TRBJ1-6; v_gene: TRBV19; abundance: many; CDR3aa: ASSRNSGQSSSYNSPLH
j_gene: TRBJ2-3; v_gene: TRBV20-1; abundance: .; CDR3aa: SAPDREATDTQY
j_gene: TRBJ2-7; v_gene: TRBV6-2/TRBV6-3; abundance: many; CDR3aa: APRALSVDEQY